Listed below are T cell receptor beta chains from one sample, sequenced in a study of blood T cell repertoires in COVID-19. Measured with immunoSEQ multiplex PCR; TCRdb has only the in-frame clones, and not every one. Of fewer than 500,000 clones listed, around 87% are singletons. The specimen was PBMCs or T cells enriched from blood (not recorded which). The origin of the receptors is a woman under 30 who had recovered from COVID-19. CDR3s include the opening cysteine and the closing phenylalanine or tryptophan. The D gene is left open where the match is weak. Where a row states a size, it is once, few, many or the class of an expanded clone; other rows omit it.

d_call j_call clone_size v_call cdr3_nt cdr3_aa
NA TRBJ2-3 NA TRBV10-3 TGTGCCATCAAGGGCAGGGGTGGCGATACGCAGTATTTT CAIKGRGGDTQYF
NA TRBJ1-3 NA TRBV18 TGTGCCAGCTCACCCTCGGACAGCTCTGGAAACACCATATATTTT CASSPSDSSGNTIYF
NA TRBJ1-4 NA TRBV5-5 TGTGCCAGCAGTCCTCAGACAACTAATGAAAAACTGTTTTTT CASSPQTTNEKLFF
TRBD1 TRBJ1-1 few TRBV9 TGTGCCAGCAGCGTAGACGACAGGGGCATAACTTTCTTT CASSVDDRGITFF
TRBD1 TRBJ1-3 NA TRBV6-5 TGTGCCAGCAGCCGGGACAGGGGTGGAAACACCATATATTTT CASSRDRGGNTIYF
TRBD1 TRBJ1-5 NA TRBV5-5 TGTGCCAGCAGCTCCGGGACAGGATTCAATCAGCCCCAGCATTTT CASSSGTGFNQPQHF
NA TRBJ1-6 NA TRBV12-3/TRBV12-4 TGTGCCAGCAGTACAGGGATAGGGTCACCCCTCCACTTT CASSTGIGSPLHF
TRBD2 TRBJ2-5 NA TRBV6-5 TGTGCCAGCAGTCCAGCGCGGGGGCAAGAGACCCAGTACTTC CASSPARGQETQYF
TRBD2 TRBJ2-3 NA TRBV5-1 TGCGCCAGCAGCTTAGAAACTAGCGGGGGGATAGATACGCAGTATTTT CASSLETSGGIDTQYF
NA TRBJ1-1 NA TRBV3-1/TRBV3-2 TGTGCCAGCTGCTATGGGAACACTGAAGCTTTCTTT CASCYGNTEAFF
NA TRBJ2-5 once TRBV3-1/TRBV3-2 TGTGCCAGCACCCTTGTGGCGAGCTCACGGGAAGAGACCCAGTACTTC CASTLVASSREETQYF
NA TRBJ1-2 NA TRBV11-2 TGTGCCAGCAGCCACCCCGTAGGAGCTTTGGCTAACTATGGCTACACCTTC CASSHPVGALANYGYTF
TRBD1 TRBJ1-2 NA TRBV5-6 TGTGCCAGCAGCCAGACAGGGACCTATGGCTACACCTTC CASSQTGTYGYTF
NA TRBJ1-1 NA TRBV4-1 TGCGCCAGCAGCCAAGGACCCGGGGAGGCTGAAGCTTTCTTT CASSQGPGEAEAFF
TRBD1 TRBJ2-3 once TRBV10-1 TGCGCCAGCAGTGATAGACAGGGGGCAACAGATACGCAGTATTTT CASSDRQGATDTQYF
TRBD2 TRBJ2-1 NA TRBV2 TGTGCCAGCAGTGAGGGGGGACTAGCGGAGAATGAGCAGTTCTTC CASSEGGLAENEQFF
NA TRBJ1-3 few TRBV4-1 TGCGCCAGCAGCCAACCCACAGGCTCTGGAAACACCATATATTTT CASSQPTGSGNTIYF
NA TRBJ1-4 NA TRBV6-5 TGTGCCAGCAGTTCCAGGGGCACAGCAACTAATGAAAAACTGTTTTTT CASSSRGTATNEKLFF
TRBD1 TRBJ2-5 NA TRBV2 TGTGCCAGCCCCGGTCCGGACAGGGGATCTGTGACCCAGTACTTC CASPGPDRGSVTQYF
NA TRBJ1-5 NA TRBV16 TGTGCCAGCAGCCAATCCGCAGGATCCGACAATCAGCCCCAGCATTTT CASSQSAGSDNQPQHF
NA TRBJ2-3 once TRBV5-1 TGCGCCAGCAGCTTGGGTCTAGCCCAAGATACGCAGTATTTT CASSLGLAQDTQYF
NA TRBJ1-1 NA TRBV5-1 TGCGCCAGCAGCTTGTATCAGGGATACAACACTGAAGCTTTCTTT CASSLYQGYNTEAFF
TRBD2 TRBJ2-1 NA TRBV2 TGTGCCAGCAGTCCCGGGGGGGAGCAGTTCTTC CASSPGGEQFF
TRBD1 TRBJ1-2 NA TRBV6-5 TGTGCCAGCAGGCCGGGACAGGGTGTCTATGGCTACACCTTC CASRPGQGVYGYTF
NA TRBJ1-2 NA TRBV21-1 TGTGCCAGCAGCACACGAAAGGGACACATCTATGGCTACACCTTC CASSTRKGHIYGYTF
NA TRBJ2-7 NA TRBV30 TGTGCCTGGAGTGTAATGGGGGGTTACGAGCAGTACTTC CAWSVMGGYEQYF
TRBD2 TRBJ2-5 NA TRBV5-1 TGCGCCAGCAGCTTACTAGCGGGAGCGGAGACCCAGTACTTC CASSLLAGAETQYF
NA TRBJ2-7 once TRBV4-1 TGCGCCAGCAGCCGCAAGACAGTTGACGAGCAGTACTTC CASSRKTVDEQYF
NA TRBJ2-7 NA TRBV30 TGTGCCTGGAGTTGGGACAACATCTACGAGCAGTACTTC CAWSWDNIYEQYF
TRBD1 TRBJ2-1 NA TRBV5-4 TGTGCCAGCAGCTCATCAGGGGGCGCGGGTAATGAGCAGTTCTTC CASSSSGGAGNEQFF
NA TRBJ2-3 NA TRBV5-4 TGTGCCAGCAGCTTGAGTAGCCGAGACACAGATACGCAGTATTTT CASSLSSRDTDTQYF
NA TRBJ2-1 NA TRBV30 TGTGCCTGGAGTTTGAGGGTTCCTTACAATGAGCAGTTCTTC CAWSLRVPYNEQFF
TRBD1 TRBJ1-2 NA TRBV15 TGTGCCACCAGCAGAGATCGAGACAGGGACTATGGCTACACCTTC CATSRDRDRDYGYTF
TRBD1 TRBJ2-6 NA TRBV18 TGTGCCAGCTCACGTCAGGGGACAGCCCACTCTGGGGCCAACGTCCTGACTTTC CASSRQGTAHSGANVLTF
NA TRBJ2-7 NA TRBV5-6 TGTGCCAGCAGCCACTCTACCCCTCACGAGCAGTACTTC CASSHSTPHEQYF
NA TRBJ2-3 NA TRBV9 TGTGCCAGCAGCGTCCGGCGGCGGGGACGCACAGATACGCAGTATTTT CASSVRRRGRTDTQYF
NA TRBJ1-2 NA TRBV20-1 TGCAGTGCTAGTGGCGACGGGGAATTGAGGGGCTACACCTTC CSASGDGELRGYTF
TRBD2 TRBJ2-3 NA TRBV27 TGTGCCACCCTCCCGCTAGCGGGGGCCATAACAGATACGCAGTATTTT CATLPLAGAITDTQYF
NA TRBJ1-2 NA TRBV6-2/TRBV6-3 TGTGCCAGCAGCACCCTCGAGAGGGAGATCTATGGCTACACCTTC CASSTLEREIYGYTF
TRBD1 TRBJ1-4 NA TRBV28 TGTGCCAGCAGTTTTAACAGGGGGACTAATGAAAAACTGTTTTTT CASSFNRGTNEKLFF